The entry below describes one TCR beta chain. The entry originates in a study of blood T cell repertoires in COVID-19. V was trimmed by 0 bases and J by 4 bases, leaving 13 bases between them. The CDR3 length is 15 residues. CDR1 and CDR2 (germline): SGDLS, YYNGEE. Sequencing used immunoSEQ multiplex PCR; TCRdb keeps in-frame clones, though not all of them. The table lists about 420,000 clones, 85% to 90% of them singletons. The source of this sequence is a young man with COVID-19, enrolled during active disease. This chain links TRBV9 with TRBJ1-1, with a weak D call TRBD1 (5 bases). Sequenced material: peripheral blood. The CDR3 region is CASSVDLRGGTEAFF. The CDR3 DNA reads TGTGCCAGCAGCGTAGACCTAAGGGGTGGCACTGAAGCTTTCTTT.